Each of the 30 T cell receptor beta chains below was sequenced from the same sample in a study of blood T cell repertoires in COVID-19. Sequencing used immunoSEQ multiplex PCR; TCRdb keeps in-frame clones, though not all of them. This sample carries under 200,000 clones, approximately 79% of them seen once, and the ten largest clones take about 5%. Input material: PBMCs or T cells enriched from blood (not recorded which). All receptors come from a woman aged 55 to 70 with acute COVID-19.

V and J are TRBV11-2 and TRBJ1-1, with 9 bases identical to TRBD1. CDR3 length: 15 residues. V lost 4 bases and J lost 4; bases outside the gene matches: 7. Germline CDR1 SGHAT, CDR2 FQNNGV. CDR3 sequence: CASSSGQGLGTEAFF. CDR3 sequence (DNA): TGTGCCAGCAGCTCGGGACAGGGTTTGGGCACTGAAGCTTTCTTT.

The V and J genes are TRBV5-1 and TRBJ2-3; TRBD2 matches 12 bases. The V segment lost 1 base and the J segment 14 bases; nucleotides outside the gene matches: 5. This CDR3 region has 13 residues. Germline lookup yields CDR1 SGHRS and CDR2 YFSETQ. CDR3 residues: CASSLTSGGSLYF. DNA for the CDR3: TGCGCCAGCAGCTTGACTAGCGGGGGGTCGCTGTATTTT.

The rearrangement joins TRBV6-5 to TRBJ2-7; 9 positions match TRBD1. This CDR3 region has 16 residues. Trimming took 1 base from V and 11 from J; bases not matched to a gene: 15. Germline assignment: CDR1 MNHEY and CDR2 SVGAGI. In DNA, the CDR3 is TGTGCCAGCAGTTACTTGCGCGGAACAGGGGGCGAGGCGGAGTACTTC. Translation gives CASSYLRGTGGEAEYF.

The V gene is TRBV27, the J gene TRBJ1-5; 8 bases are a match to TRBD1. With V trimmed by 3 bases and J by 1 base, 5 bases remained unmatched. Germline-derived CDR1 and CDR2 are MNHEY and SMNVEV (reference sequence). CDR3 size: 16 residues. In DNA form, the CDR3 reads TGTGCCAGCAGTTTTCTCTCAGGGGGCAGCAATCAGCCCCAGCATTTT. It yields the protein CASSFLSGGSNQPQHF.

The chain combines TRBV6-4 with TRBJ1-5; D perhaps matches TRBD1 (6 bases). The CDR3 loop spans 16 amino acids. V was cut by 0 bases and J by 10 bases, with 19 bases left in between. Germline CDR1 is MRHNA and CDR2 is SNTAGT. Here the CDR3 DNA reads TGTGCCAGCAGTGACTCGTTAGATACAGGGTGGTCCCCCCAGCATTTT. This gives the protein CASSDSLDTGWSPQHF.

This clone was recorded only once. The V gene is TRBV29-1, the J gene TRBJ2-3; maybe TRBD2 (6 bases). Germline CDR1 is SQVTM and CDR2 is ANQGSEA. CDR3 length: 13 residues. Trimming removed 4 bases from V and 2 bases from J, with 10 bases in between. The CDR3 nucleotides are TGCAGCGTTGCGGGCGGGAACACAGATACGCAGTATTTT. It is translated as CSVAGGNTDTQYF.

This chain connects TRBV6-5 to TRBJ2-2, with 8 bases that match TRBD1. Per the germline V gene, CDR1 is MNHEY and CDR2 is SVGAGI. The CDR3 loop spans 15 amino acids. Trimming took 6 bases from V and 2 from J; bases not matched to a gene: 5. The CDR3 region is CASRGQGLNTGELFF. CDR3 in DNA: TGTGCCAGCAGAGGACAGGGACTTAACACCGGGGAGCTGTTTTTT.

The chain is built from TRBV28 and TRBJ2-5; D perhaps matches TRBD1 (6 bases). The CDR3 spans 15 residues. Deletions cut 2 bases from V and 2 bases from J, with 12 bases between. Per the germline V gene, CDR1 is MDHEN and CDR2 is SYDVKM. Here the CDR3 reads CASSLTARGQETQYF. The CDR3 DNA reads TGTGCCAGCAGTTTAACCGCCAGGGGACAAGAGACCCAGTACTTC.

The gene calls are TRBV7-2 and TRBJ2-5, with 14 positions matching TRBD2. V trimming: 5 bases; J trimming: 5 bases; junction bases outside the gene matches: 13. The CDR3 sequence is 18 residues long. The V gene's germline CDR1 is SGHTA and CDR2 FQGNSA. The CDR3 protein is CASSRTAGLAGGRETQYF. The CDR3 DNA sequence: TGTGCCAGCAGCCGTACAGCCGGACTAGCGGGAGGTAGGGAGACCCAGTACTTC.

The chain links TRBV2 to TRBJ1-3; D gene uncertain. The CDR3 sequence is 14 residues long. Looked up from germline, CDR1 is SNHLY and CDR2 is FYNNEI. V was shortened by 6 bases and J by 4 bases, with 13 bases between the two germline ends. CDR3 amino acids: CASSERSVGNTIYF. CDR3 in DNA: TGTGCCAGCAGCGAAAGATCGGTGGGAAACACCATATATTTT.

The chain carries TRBV29-1 and TRBJ2-7, with TRBD1 matching 7 bases. The length of the CDR3 is 15 residues. The V gene end was trimmed by 4 bases and the J gene end by 5 bases; junction bases not matched to a gene: 14. Looked up from germline, CDR1 is SQVTM and CDR2 is ANQGSEA. The DNA of the CDR3 is TGCAGCGTTGGGGTTACAGGGGCGTTTTTGGACGAGCAGTACGTC. Translated, it gives CSVGVTGAFLDEQYV.

The rearrangement joins TRBV6-5 to TRBJ2-3, with 11 bases matching TRBD2. J gave up 15 bases and V 6 bases, and 11 bases lay outside the gene matches. Germline values: CDR1 MNHEY, CDR2 SVGAGI. The CDR3 is 13 amino acids. CDR3 sequence: CASSRDLAGGPYF. As DNA, the CDR3 is TGTGCCAGCAGCCGAGACTTAGCGGGGGGGCCTTATTTT.

Only one count was recorded for this clone. J is TRBJ1-2 and V is TRBV14; D not resolved. This CDR3 contains 14 residues. Germline V gene lookup returns CDR1 SGHDN and CDR2 FVKESK. The V gene lost 0 bases and the J gene lost 5 bases, with 10 bases spanning the gap. CDR3 residues: CASSQDLEAYGYTF. In DNA form, the CDR3 reads TGTGCCAGCAGCCAAGATCTCGAAGCATATGGCTACACCTTC.

The chain carries TRBV18 and TRBJ1-5; unclear D gene. Germline CDR1 KGHSH, CDR2 LQKENI. With 2 bases removed from V and 2 bases from J, the gap between germline ends came to 7 bases. The CDR3 extends over 14 amino acids. The CDR3 region is CASSPGQGNQPQHF. CDR3 sequence (DNA): TGTGCCAGCTCACCAGGCCAGGGCAATCAGCCCCAGCATTTT.

This clone was detected ten times or more. The chain joins TRBV28 to TRBJ1-1; D is uncertain. Germline CDR1 reads MDHEN; CDR2 reads SYDVKM. Trimming removed 6 bases from V and 2 bases from J, with 10 bases in between. The CDR3 is 13 amino acids. This chain's CDR3 is CASSLTGNTEAFF. The DNA of the CDR3 is TGTGCCAGCAGCCTAACGGGAAACACTGAAGCTTTCTTT.

The gene calls are TRBV21-1 and TRBJ2-6; whether TRBD1, the table's D call, matches the DNA was not checked. TRBV21-1 is labeled a pseudogene. The CDR3 has 19 residues. CDR3 nucleotides: TGTGCCAGCAGCAAAAGGGGCCCGGCGGTAATCCCTGGGGCCAACGTCCTGACTTTC. Its protein is CASSKRGPAVIPGANVLTF.

V and J are TRBV4-3 and TRBJ1-4; 8 bases agree with TRBD1. The CDR3 runs to 15 residues. Germline CDR1 is LGHNA and CDR2 is YSLEER. V shed 4 bases and J 5 bases; nucleotides not matched to a gene: 6. CDR3 amino acids: CASSPPGQANEKLFF. The CDR3 coding sequence is TGCGCCAGCAGCCCCCCGGGACAGGCCAATGAAAAACTGTTTTTT.

This clone has a single count. V usage is TRBV4-1 and J usage is TRBJ1-1; no clear D gene. The CDR3 is 13 residues long. V lost 3 bases to trimming and J lost 8 bases, with 13 bases between them. CDR1 and CDR2 (germline): MGHRA, YSYEKL. The CDR3 is CASSHPGRREAFF. Here the CDR3 DNA reads TGCGCCAGCAGCCATCCCGGGAGGCGAGAAGCTTTCTTT.

This chain joins TRBV11-3 and TRBJ2-4; TRBD2 is a possible D gene (6 bases). The V gene lost 5 bases and the J gene lost 6 bases, with 17 bases spanning the gap. CDR1 and CDR2 from the germline V gene are SGHNT and YENEEA. This CDR3 is 15 amino acids long. The CDR3 loop is CASSHDSGTRNIQYF. In DNA form, the CDR3 reads TGTGCCAGCAGCCACGACTCCGGGACTCGAAACATTCAGTACTTC. Using reference TRBV11-3 and TRBJ2-4 for the parts outside the CDR3, the full variable domain is EAGVVQSPRYKIIEKKQPVAFWCNPISGHNTLYWYLQNLGQGPELLIRYENEEAVDDSQLPKDRFSAERLKGVDSTLKIQPAELGDSAVYLCASSHDSGTRNIQYFGAGTRLSVL.

The chain joins TRBV7-9 to TRBJ1-2; D may be TRBD1 (6 bases). V gave up 5 bases and J gave up 5 bases, with 24 bases separating them. The CDR3 spans 17 residues. Looked up from germline, CDR1 is SEHNR and CDR2 is FQNEAQ (reference sequence). CDR3 in amino acids: CASSTGQPGSGLYGYTF. The DNA of the CDR3 is TGTGCCAGCAGCACTGGACAGCCAGGGTCAGGCCTATATGGCTACACCTTC.

The table lists this clone with a few counts. This sequence joins TRBV7-7 and TRBJ1-2; D uncertain. CDR1 SSHAT and CDR2 FNYEAQ come from the germline V gene (reference sequence). The CDR3 sequence is 18 residues long. Trimming left V 2 bases short and J 2 bases short, with 21 bases between. CDR3 nucleotides: TGTGCCAGCAGCTTATGTCCTGGCCAGGTTAACATCAACTATGGCTACACCTTC. Residues: CASSLCPGQVNINYGYTF.

The gene calls are TRBV10-3 and TRBJ1-6, with D perhaps TRBD1 (5 bases). The V gene's germline CDR1 is ENHRY and CDR2 SYGVKD. Trimming shortened V by 6 bases and J by 9 bases, and 12 bases separated the two germline ends. The CDR3 has 13 amino acids. As DNA, the CDR3 is TGTGCCATCAGACGGGACGGGGGTTCACCCCTCCACTTT. Translated: CAIRRDGGSPLHF.

This clone came up once. The rearrangement joins TRBV27 to TRBJ2-2; D possibly corresponds to TRBD1 (5 bases). Germline assignment: CDR1 MNHEY and CDR2 SMNVEV (reference sequence). This CDR3 has 15 residues. With 6 bases removed from V and 2 bases from J, the gap between germline ends came to 13 bases. CDR3 sequence: CASSPGHLNTGELFF. The CDR3 DNA follows: TGTGCCAGCAGCCCAGGGCACCTTAACACCGGGGAGCTGTTTTTT.

This chain links TRBV19 with TRBJ2-2, with D possibly being TRBD1 (5 bases). Germline CDR1 reads LNHDA; CDR2 reads SQIVND (reference sequence). This CDR3 is built from 13 residues. Trimming removed 6 bases from V and 4 bases from J, with 9 bases in between. The CDR3, as DNA: TGTGCCAGTAGCTTACAGGTCACCGGGGAGCTGTTTTTT. Encoded protein: CASSLQVTGELFF.

This rearrangement joins TRBV7-2 to TRBJ1-3, with 9 bases identical to TRBD1. This CDR3 has 16 residues. The V and J ends lost 5 bases and 0 bases, in that order; junction bases with no gene match: 5. Germline lookup yields CDR1 SGHTA and CDR2 FQGNSA. The CDR3 here is CASSPGTGISGNTIYF. As DNA, the CDR3 is TGTGCCAGCAGCCCAGGGACAGGGATCTCTGGAAACACCATATATTTT.

The rearrangement links TRBV10-3 to TRBJ2-3, with TRBD2 matching over 13 bases. The trim removed 4 bases at V and 2 bases at J, leaving 3 bases unmatched. The length of the CDR3 is 16 residues. CDR1 ENHRY and CDR2 SYGVKD come from the germline V gene. CDR3 sequence: CAISGGLAGITDTQYF. The CDR3 DNA follows: TGTGCCATCAGTGGGGGACTAGCGGGGATCACAGATACGCAGTATTTT.

The rearrangement links TRBV7-2 to TRBJ2-4; D possibly corresponds to TRBD2 (6 bases). CDR3 size: 16 residues. Per germline, CDR1 SGHTA and CDR2 FQGNSA. Trimming left V 1 base short and J 0 bases short, with 10 bases between. Here the CDR3 reads CASSLGGVEAKNIQYF. In nucleotides, the CDR3 is TGTGCCAGCAGCTTAGGGGGGGTTGAAGCCAAAAACATTCAGTACTTC.

V and J are TRBV6-1 and TRBJ1-1; the D gene is possibly TRBD1 (5 bases). The germline V and J ends were trimmed by 2 bases and 4 bases, with 11 bases remaining between them. The CDR3 loop spans 14 amino acids. Looked up from germline, CDR1 is MNHNS and CDR2 is SASEGT. CDR3 sequence: CASSEQGLVTEAFF. The CDR3 bases are TGTGCCAGCAGTGAACAGGGACTAGTCACTGAAGCTTTCTTT.

V gene TRBV15 combines with J gene TRBJ1-6; D may be TRBD1 (6 bases). The CDR3 is 15 residues long. The germline V and J ends were trimmed by 0 bases and 5 bases, with 8 bases remaining between them. Germline V gene sequence: CDR1 LNHNV, CDR2 YYDKDF (reference sequence). CDR3 nucleotide sequence: TGTGCCACCAGCAGAGACGCAGGGGATAATTCACCCCTCCACTTT. This gives the protein CATSRDAGDNSPLHF.

V is TRBV19 and J is TRBJ2-2; D is unclear. This CDR3 is built from 14 residues. The germline V and J ends were trimmed by 4 bases and 1 base, with 7 bases remaining between them. The germline gives CDR1 LNHDA, CDR2 SQIVND (reference sequence). The CDR3 DNA follows: TGTGCCAGTAGTAGCGGCCAGAACACCGGGGAGCTGTTTTTT. It is translated as CASSSGQNTGELFF.